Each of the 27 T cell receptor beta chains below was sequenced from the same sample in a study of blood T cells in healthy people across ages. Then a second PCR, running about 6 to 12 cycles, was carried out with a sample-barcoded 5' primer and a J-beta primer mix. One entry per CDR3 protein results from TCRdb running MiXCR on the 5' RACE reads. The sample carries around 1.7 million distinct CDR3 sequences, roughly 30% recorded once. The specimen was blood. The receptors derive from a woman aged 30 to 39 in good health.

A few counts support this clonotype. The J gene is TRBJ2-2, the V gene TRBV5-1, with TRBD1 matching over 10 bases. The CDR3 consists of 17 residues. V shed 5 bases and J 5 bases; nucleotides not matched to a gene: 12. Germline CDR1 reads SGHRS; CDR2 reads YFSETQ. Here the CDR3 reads CASSPGQGTGRTGELFF. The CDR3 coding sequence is TGCGCCAGCAGTCCGGGACAGGGGACCGGGAGGACCGGGGAGCTGTTTTTT.

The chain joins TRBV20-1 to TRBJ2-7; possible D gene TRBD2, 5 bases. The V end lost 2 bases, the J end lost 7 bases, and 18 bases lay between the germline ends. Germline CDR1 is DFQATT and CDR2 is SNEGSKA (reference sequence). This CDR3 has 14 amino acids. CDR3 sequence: CSARKAGLSNEQYF. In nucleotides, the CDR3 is TGCAGTGCTAGAAAGGCGGGCCTGTCTAATGAGCAGTACTTC.

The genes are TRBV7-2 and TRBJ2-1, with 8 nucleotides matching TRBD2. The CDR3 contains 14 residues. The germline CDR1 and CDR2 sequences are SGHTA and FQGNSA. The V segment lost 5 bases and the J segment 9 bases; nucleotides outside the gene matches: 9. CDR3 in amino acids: CASSPSGGRLEQFF. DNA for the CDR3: TGTGCCAGCAGCCCTAGCGGCGGGAGGCTTGAGCAGTTCTTC.

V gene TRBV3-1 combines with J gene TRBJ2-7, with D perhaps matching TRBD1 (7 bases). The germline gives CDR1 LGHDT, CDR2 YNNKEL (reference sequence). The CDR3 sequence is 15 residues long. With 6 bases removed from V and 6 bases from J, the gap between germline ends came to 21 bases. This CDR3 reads CASSPVYRGLGEQYF. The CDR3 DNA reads TGTGCCAGCAGTCCAGTATACAGGGGACTTGGCGAGCAGTACTTC.

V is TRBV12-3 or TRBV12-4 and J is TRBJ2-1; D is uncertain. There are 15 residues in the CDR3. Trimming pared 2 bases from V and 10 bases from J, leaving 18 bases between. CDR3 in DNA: TGTGCCAGCAGTTTATTGGGCAGTGTCAAGGACGAGCAGTTCTTC. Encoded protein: CASSLLGSVKDEQFF.

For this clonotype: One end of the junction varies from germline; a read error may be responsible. The CDR3: CVSWGRVDRPQHF. CDR3 in DNA: TGTGTCAGCTGGGGAAGGGTAGACCGGCCCCAGCATTTT. The V gene is TRBV2, the J gene TRBJ1-5; no clear D. The length of the CDR3 is 13 residues. From germline, CDR1 is SNHLY and CDR2 FYNNEI. Full variable domain (remainder filled in from reference TRBV2 and TRBJ1-5): EPEVTQTPSHQVTQMGQEVILRCVPISNHLYFYWYRQILGQKVEFLVSFYNNEISEKSEIFDDQFSVERPDGSNFTLKIRSTKLEDSAMYFCVSWGRVDRPQHFGDGTRLSIL.

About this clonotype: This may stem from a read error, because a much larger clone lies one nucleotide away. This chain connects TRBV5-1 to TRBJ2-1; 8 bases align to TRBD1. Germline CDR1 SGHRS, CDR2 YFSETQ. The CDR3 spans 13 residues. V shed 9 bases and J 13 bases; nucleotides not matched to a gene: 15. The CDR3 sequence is CATSPTGDETQFF. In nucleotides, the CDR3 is TGCGCCACCTCACCGACAGGGGATGAGACCCAGTTCTTC.

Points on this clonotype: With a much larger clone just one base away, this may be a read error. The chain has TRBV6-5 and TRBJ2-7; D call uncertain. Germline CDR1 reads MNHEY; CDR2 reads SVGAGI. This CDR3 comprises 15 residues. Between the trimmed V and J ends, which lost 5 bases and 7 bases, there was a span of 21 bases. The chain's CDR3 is CASSQQGSIYNEQYF. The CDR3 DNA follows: TGTGCCAGCAGTCAGCAAGGCTCTATCTACAATGAGCAGTACTTC.

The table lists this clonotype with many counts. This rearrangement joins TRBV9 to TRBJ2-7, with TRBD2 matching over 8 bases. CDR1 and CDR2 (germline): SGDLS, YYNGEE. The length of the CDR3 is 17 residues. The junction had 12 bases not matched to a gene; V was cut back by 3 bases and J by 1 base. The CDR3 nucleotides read TGTGCCAGCAGCGAGAGTCCCCTACTAGCGGATTCCTACGAGCAGTACTTC. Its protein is CASSESPLLADSYEQYF.

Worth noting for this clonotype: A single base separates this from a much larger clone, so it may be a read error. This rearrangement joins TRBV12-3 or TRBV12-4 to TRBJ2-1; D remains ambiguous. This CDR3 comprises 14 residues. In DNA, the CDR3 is TGTGCCAGCAGGTTAGTGAACGGTGACAATGAGCAGTTCTTC. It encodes CASRLVNGDNEQFF.

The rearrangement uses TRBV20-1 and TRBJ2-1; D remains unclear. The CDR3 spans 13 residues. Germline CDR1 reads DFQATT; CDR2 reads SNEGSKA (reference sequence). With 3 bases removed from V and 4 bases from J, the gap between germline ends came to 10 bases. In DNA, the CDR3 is TGCAGTGCTAGTCGGGCCGCGTACAATGAGCAGTTCTTC. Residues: CSASRAAYNEQFF.

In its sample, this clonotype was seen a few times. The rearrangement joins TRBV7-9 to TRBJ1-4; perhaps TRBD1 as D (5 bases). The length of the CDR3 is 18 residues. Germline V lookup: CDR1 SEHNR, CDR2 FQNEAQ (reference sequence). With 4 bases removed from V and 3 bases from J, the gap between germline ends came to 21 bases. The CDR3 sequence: CASSSLRTTGWANEKLFF. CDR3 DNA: TGTGCCAGCAGCTCTCTCCGGACAACAGGATGGGCTAATGAAAAACTGTTTTTT.

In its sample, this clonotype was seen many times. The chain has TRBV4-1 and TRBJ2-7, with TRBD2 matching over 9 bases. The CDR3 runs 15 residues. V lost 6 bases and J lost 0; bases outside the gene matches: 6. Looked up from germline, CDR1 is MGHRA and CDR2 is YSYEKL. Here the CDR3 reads CASRWTSEVSYEQYF. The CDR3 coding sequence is TGCGCCAGCAGGTGGACTAGCGAGGTCTCCTACGAGCAGTACTTC.

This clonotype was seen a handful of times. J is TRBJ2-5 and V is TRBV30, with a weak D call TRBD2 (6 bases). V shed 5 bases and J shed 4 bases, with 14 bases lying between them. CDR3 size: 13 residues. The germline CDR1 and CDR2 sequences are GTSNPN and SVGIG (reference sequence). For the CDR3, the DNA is TGTGCCTGGGGGCGGCGGGGAAGAGAGACCCAGTACTTC. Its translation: CAWGRRGRETQYF.

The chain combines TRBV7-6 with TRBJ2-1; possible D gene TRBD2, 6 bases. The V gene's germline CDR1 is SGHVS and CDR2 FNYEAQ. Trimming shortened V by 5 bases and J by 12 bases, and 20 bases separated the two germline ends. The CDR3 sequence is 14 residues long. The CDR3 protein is CASSGGLARARQFF. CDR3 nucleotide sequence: TGTGCCAGCAGCGGAGGTCTAGCGAGGGCTCGGCAGTTCTTC.

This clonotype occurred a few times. This CDR3 reads CASSPTSGRAFGTQYF. The DNA for the CDR3 is TGTGCCAGCAGCCCGACTAGCGGGAGGGCCTTCGGGACCCAGTACTTC. This chain links TRBV6-5 with TRBJ2-5; 14 bases agree with TRBD2. There are 16 residues in the CDR3. Germline V CDR1 and CDR2: MNHEY, SVGAGI. V lost 6 bases, J lost 7 bases, and 10 bases stayed unmatched.

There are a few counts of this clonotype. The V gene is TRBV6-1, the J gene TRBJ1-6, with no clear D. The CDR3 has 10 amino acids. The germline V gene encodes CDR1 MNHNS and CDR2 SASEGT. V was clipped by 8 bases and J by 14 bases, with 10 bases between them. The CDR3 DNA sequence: TGTGCCAGCTCTTTCGAGGCCCTCCACTTT. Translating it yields CASSFEALHF.

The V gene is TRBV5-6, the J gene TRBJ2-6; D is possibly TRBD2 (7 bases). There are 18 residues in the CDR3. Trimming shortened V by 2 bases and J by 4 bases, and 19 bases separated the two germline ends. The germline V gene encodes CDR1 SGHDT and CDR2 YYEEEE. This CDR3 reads CASSLRAGRGWGANVLTF. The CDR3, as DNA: TGTGCCAGCAGCTTACGAGCGGGAAGGGGGTGGGGGGCCAACGTCCTGACTTTC.

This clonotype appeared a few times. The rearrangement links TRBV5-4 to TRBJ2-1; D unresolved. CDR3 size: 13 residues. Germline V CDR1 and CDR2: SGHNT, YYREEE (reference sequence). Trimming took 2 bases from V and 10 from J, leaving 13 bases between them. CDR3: CASSFGPAREQFF. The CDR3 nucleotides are TGTGCCAGCAGCTTCGGACCGGCTCGAGAGCAGTTCTTC.

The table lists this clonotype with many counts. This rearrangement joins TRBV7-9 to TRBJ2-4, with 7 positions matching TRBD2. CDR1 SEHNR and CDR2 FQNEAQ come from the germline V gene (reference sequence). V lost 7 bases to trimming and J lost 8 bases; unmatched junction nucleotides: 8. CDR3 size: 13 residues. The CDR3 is CASTPRTRDIQYF. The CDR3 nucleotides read TGTGCCAGCACCCCCCGGACTAGAGACATTCAGTACTTC.

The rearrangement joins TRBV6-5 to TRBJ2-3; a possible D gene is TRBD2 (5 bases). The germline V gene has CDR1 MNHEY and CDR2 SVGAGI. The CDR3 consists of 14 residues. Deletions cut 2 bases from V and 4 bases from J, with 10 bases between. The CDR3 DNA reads TGTGCCAGCAGTTACACGCCCGGGGCAGATACGCAGTATTTT. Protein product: CASSYTPGADTQYF.

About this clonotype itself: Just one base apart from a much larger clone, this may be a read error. Here the CDR3 reads CASSYSKSSDSNEQFF. The CDR3 coding sequence is TGTGCCAGCAGTTACTCGAAGTCCAGCGATAGTAATGAGCAGTTCTTC. The chain has TRBV6-6 and TRBJ2-1, with D unclear. Germline V CDR1 and CDR2: MNHNY, SVGAGI (reference sequence). V dropped 0 bases and J dropped 7 bases, with 16 bases sitting between them. CDR3 size: 16 residues.

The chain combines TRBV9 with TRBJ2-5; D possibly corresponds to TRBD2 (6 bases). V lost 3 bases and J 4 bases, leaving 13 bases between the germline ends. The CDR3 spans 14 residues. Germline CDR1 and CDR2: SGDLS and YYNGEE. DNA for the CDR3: TGTGCCAGCAGCGCACTTGGGACTCCAGAGACCCAGTACTTC. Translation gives CASSALGTPETQYF.

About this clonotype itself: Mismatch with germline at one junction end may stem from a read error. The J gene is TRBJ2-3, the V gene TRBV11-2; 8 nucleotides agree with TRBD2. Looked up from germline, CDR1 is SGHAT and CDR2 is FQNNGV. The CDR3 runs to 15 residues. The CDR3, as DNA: TGTGCCAACAGCTTCACCGGGGGGGATGCAGATACGCAGTATTTT. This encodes CANSFTGGDADTQYF.

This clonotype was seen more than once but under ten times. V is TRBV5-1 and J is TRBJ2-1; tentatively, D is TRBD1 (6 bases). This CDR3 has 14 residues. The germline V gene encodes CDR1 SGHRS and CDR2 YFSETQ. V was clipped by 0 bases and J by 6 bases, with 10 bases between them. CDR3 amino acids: CASSLVQGPNEQFF. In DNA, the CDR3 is TGCGCCAGCAGCTTGGTACAGGGCCCCAATGAGCAGTTCTTC.

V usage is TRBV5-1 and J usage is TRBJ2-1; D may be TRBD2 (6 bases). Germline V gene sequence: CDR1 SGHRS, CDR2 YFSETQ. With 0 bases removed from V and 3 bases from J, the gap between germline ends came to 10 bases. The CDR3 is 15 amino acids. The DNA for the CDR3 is TGCGCCAGCAGCTTGGTACTAGCCAACTACAATGAGCAGTTCTTC. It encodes CASSLVLANYNEQFF.

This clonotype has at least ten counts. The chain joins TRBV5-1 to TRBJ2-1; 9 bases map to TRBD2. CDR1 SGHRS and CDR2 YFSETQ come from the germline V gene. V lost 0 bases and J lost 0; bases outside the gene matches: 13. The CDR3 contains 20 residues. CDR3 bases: TGCGCCAGCAGCTTGGAAGGTTTCGGAGCGGGGGGTGACTCCTACAATGAGCAGTTCTTC. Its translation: CASSLEGFGAGGDSYNEQFF.